Below are 32 T cell receptor beta chains sequenced from a single sample in a study of cytomegalovirus exposure and HLA in healthy donors. Vbeta (60) and Jbeta (13) primers were used in the PCR. The assay was immunoSEQ multiplex PCR, and TCRdb's table has in-frame clones only and misses some. The repertoire holds over 70,000 clones, with 70% to 85% as singletons. Source material: PBMCs. The receptors come from a man aged 25-40 years in good health and CMV-seropositive.

This clone turned up a few times. The chain's CDR3 is CASSPGQGSSYEQYF. Written as DNA, the CDR3 is TGCGCCAGCAGCCCCGGACAGGGAAGCTCCTACGAGCAGTACTTC. The gene calls are TRBV10-1 and TRBJ2-7, with 8 positions matching TRBD1. The CDR3 loop spans 15 amino acids. After removal of 6 bases from V and 0 bases from J, the junction contained 7 bases not matched to a gene. Germline-derived CDR1 and CDR2 are WNHNN and SYGVQD (reference sequence).

This clone has only one observation. The CDR3 DNA follows: TGTGCCAGCAGGGAGGGACTTGATTCACCCCTCCACTTT. It is translated as CASREGLDSPLHF. J is TRBJ1-6 and V is TRBV6-1; tentative D call: TRBD1 (5 bases). The V end lost 6 bases, the J end lost 8 bases, and 11 bases lay between the germline ends. Germline values: CDR1 MNHNS, CDR2 SASEGT. The CDR3 runs 13 residues.

This clone was counted a few times. The V gene is TRBV7-3, the J gene TRBJ2-1; D perhaps matches TRBD2 (6 bases). Trimming left V 3 bases short and J 8 bases short, with 14 bases between. This CDR3 is 14 amino acids long. Germline CDR1 reads SGHTA; CDR2 reads FQGTGA. This CDR3 reads CASSFGSLPDEQFF. CDR3 sequence (DNA): TGTGCCAGCAGCTTCGGGAGCTTACCAGATGAGCAGTTCTTC.

The J gene is TRBJ1-2, the V gene TRBV29-1, with a weak D call TRBD1 (5 bases). The length of the CDR3 is 13 residues. The germline CDR1 and CDR2 sequences are SQVTM and ANQGSEA. Trimming took off 4 bases at V and 6 bases at J, with 15 bases between the two ends. In nucleotides, the CDR3 is TGCAGCGTTGGGGAGGTAGGGGAGGATGGCTACACCTTC. It yields the protein CSVGEVGEDGYTF.

The chain is built from TRBV6-1 and TRBJ1-3; maybe TRBD1 (5 bases). Between the trimmed V and J ends, which lost 1 base and 0 bases, there was a span of 13 bases. The germline V gene has CDR1 MNHNS and CDR2 SASEGT. The CDR3 is 17 amino acids. CDR3 nucleotide sequence: TGTGCCAGCAGTGAAGTATCAGGGACTTCCTCTGGAAACACCATATATTTT. This codes for CASSEVSGTSSGNTIYF.

The rearrangement uses TRBV5-6 and TRBJ2-3; D may be TRBD1 (5 bases). CDR3 length: 14 amino acids. V was pared by 2 bases and J by 3 bases, with 10 bases between. The V gene's germline CDR1 is SGHDT and CDR2 YYEEEE. Here the CDR3 reads CASSLMTATDTQYF. The CDR3 coding sequence is TGTGCCAGCAGCTTAATGACAGCGACAGATACGCAGTATTTT.

This chain links TRBV6-5 with TRBJ1-3, with D perhaps matching TRBD1 (5 bases). The CDR3 consists of 11 residues. CDR1 is MNHEY and CDR2 is SVGAGI in the germline V gene. Trimming removed 10 bases from V and 10 bases from J, with 14 bases in between. Here the CDR3 reads CATFTGGTIYF. The CDR3 coding sequence is TGTGCCACCTTTACGGGGGGAACCATATATTTT.

The gene calls are TRBV18 and TRBJ1-1, with D uncertain. Germline lookup yields CDR1 KGHSH and CDR2 LQKENI. Trimming left V 6 bases short and J 1 base short, with 12 bases between. This CDR3 comprises 14 residues. CDR3 region: CASSKNAENTEAFF. The CDR3 bases are TGTGCCAGCTCTAAAAATGCGGAGAACACTGAAGCTTTCTTT.

This chain joins TRBV10-2 and TRBJ1-5, with D tentatively TRBD1 (6 bases). Germline CDR1 WSHSY, CDR2 SAAADI. V lost 2 bases and J lost 5, with 10 bases in between. CDR3 length equals 14 residues. CDR3 residues: CASSENRVYQPQHF. CDR3 coding DNA: TGCGCCAGCAGTGAGAACAGGGTCTATCAGCCCCAGCATTTT.

This sequence joins TRBV11-2 and TRBJ2-7; TRBD1 matches 9 bases. CDR1 and CDR2 from the germline V gene are SGHAT and FQNNGV. This CDR3 spans 14 amino acids. The V gene end was trimmed by 1 base and the J gene end by 7 bases; junction bases not matched to a gene: 5. Written as DNA, the CDR3 is TGTGCCAGCAGCTTAGTTAGGGGACAGGGAGAGCAGTACTTC. It codes for CASSLVRGQGEQYF.

The chain carries TRBV6-5 and TRBJ1-4; 7 nucleotides match TRBD1. The CDR3 is 12 amino acids. The V gene end was trimmed by 5 bases and the J gene end by 13 bases; junction bases not matched to a gene: 7. Looked up from germline, CDR1 is MNHEY and CDR2 is SVGAGI. This chain's CDR3 is CASSPGTDRLFF. DNA for the CDR3: TGTGCCAGCAGTCCCGGGACAGACAGACTGTTTTTT.

The V call is TRBV5-1, the J call TRBJ2-3; 9 nucleotides match TRBD2. The CDR3 length is 14 residues. V dropped 7 bases and J dropped 0; count of bases not matched to a gene: 3. The germline V gene encodes CDR1 SGHRS and CDR2 YFSETQ. The CDR3, as DNA: TGCGCCAGCCGGGCGGGAGGGAGCACAGATACGCAGTATTTT. Translation gives CASRAGGSTDTQYF.

The chain combines TRBV6-5 with TRBJ1-5; TRBD1 might be the D (5 bases). Germline CDR1 reads MNHEY; CDR2 reads SVGAGI. The CDR3 sequence is 13 residues long. Trimming cost V 5 bases and J 6 bases, with 11 bases left between them. The CDR3 spells CASSLQGAQPQHF. The CDR3 DNA reads TGTGCCAGCAGTCTTCAGGGTGCTCAGCCCCAGCATTTT.

As DNA, the CDR3 is TGCGCCAGCAGCCAAGATGGAACGGGGACAGATACGCAGTATTTT. Encoded protein: CASSQDGTGTDTQYF. The V gene is TRBV4-1, the J gene TRBJ2-3; D is perhaps TRBD2 (5 bases). CDR1 MGHRA and CDR2 YSYEKL come from the germline V gene. With 0 bases removed from V and 3 bases from J, the gap between germline ends came to 10 bases. The CDR3 has 15 amino acids.

The chain has TRBV5-1 and TRBJ1-3; TRBD1 agrees at 7 bases. Germline lookup yields CDR1 SGHRS and CDR2 YFSETQ. V trimming: 0 bases; J trimming: 0 bases; junction bases outside the gene matches: 6. This CDR3 has 17 amino acids. The chain's CDR3 is CASSLGAGGISGNTIYF. As DNA, the CDR3 is TGCGCCAGCAGCTTGGGGGCAGGGGGTATCTCTGGAAACACCATATATTTT.

The chain links TRBV5-8 to TRBJ1-5, with 9 bases lining up with TRBD1. The CDR3 contains 16 residues. Germline-derived CDR1 and CDR2 are SGHTS and YDEGEE. Unmatched junction bases numbered 9, after V lost 6 bases and J lost 2 bases. CDR3 sequence reads: CASTGRDREGNQPQHF. CDR3 sequence (DNA): TGTGCCAGCACCGGCCGGGACAGGGAAGGCAATCAGCCCCAGCATTTT.

This clone has more than one count but fewer than ten. The genes are TRBV9 and TRBJ2-1; 8 bases align to TRBD2. Germline V gene sequence: CDR1 SGDLS, CDR2 YYNGEE. The CDR3 sequence is 16 residues long. Germline trimming cut 0 bases from V and 6 bases from J; bases unmatched to any gene: 8. CDR3 sequence: CASSVEGLVALNEQFF. Here the CDR3 DNA reads TGTGCCAGCAGCGTAGAGGGACTAGTAGCCCTCAATGAGCAGTTCTTC. The whole variable domain, remainder taken from reference TRBV9 and TRBJ2-1, is DSGVTQTPKHLITATGQRVTLRCSPRSGDLSVYWYQQSLDQGLQFLIQYYNGEERAKGNILERFSAQQFPDLHSELNLSSLELGDSALYFCASSVEGLVALNEQFFGPGTRLTVL.

V usage is TRBV11-2 and J usage is TRBJ1-2; a weak D match, TRBD1 (5 bases). In germline, CDR1 is SGHAT, CDR2 FQNNGV. The CDR3 is 15 residues long. V was pared by 2 bases and J by 4 bases, with 14 bases between. The DNA of the CDR3 is TGTGCCAGCAGCTTAACCCAGGGCCCACGCTATGGCTACACCTTC. This gives the protein CASSLTQGPRYGYTF.

The chain combines TRBV9 with TRBJ2-1; D unresolved. Between the trimmed V and J ends, which lost 0 bases and 0 bases, there was a span of 13 bases. CDR1 SGDLS and CDR2 YYNGEE come from the germline V gene. The CDR3 covers 17 residues. CDR3 residues: CASSVVEERISYNEQFF. In DNA, the CDR3 is TGTGCCAGCAGCGTAGTCGAGGAGCGCATCTCCTACAATGAGCAGTTCTTC.

J is TRBJ2-1 and V is TRBV30; 11 bases line up with TRBD2. This CDR3 contains 13 residues. Trimming cost V 6 bases and J 7 bases; bases outside gene matches: 5. CDR1 is GTSNPN, CDR2 SVGIG, per germline (reference sequence). The chain's CDR3 is CACPGLAANEQFF. The CDR3 nucleotides are TGTGCCTGCCCGGGACTAGCGGCGAATGAGCAGTTCTTC.

This clone has a handful of counts. The chain employs TRBV2 and TRBJ1-5; D gene unclear. This CDR3 has 14 amino acids. Germline V gene sequence: CDR1 SNHLY, CDR2 FYNNEI. With 7 bases removed from V and 0 bases from J, the gap between germline ends came to 10 bases. The DNA for the CDR3 is TGTGCCAGCAAAAAGACTGGTAGCAATCAGCCCCAGCATTTT. It specifies CASKKTGSNQPQHF.

The gene calls are TRBV9 and TRBJ2-1, with TRBD2 matching over 8 bases. Germline V gene lookup returns CDR1 SGDLS and CDR2 YYNGEE. This CDR3 has 17 amino acids. After removal of 0 bases from V and 1 base from J, the junction contained 6 bases not matched to a gene. The CDR3 protein is CASSVGISGKSYNEQFF. CDR3 nucleotide sequence: TGTGCCAGCAGCGTAGGTATTAGCGGGAAATCCTACAATGAGCAGTTCTTC.

The chain combines TRBV21-1 with TRBJ2-7; TRBD2 was called by the table and not checked on the DNA. TRBV21-1 is annotated as a pseudogene. The CDR3 covers 15 residues. DNA of the CDR3: TGTGCCAGCAGCACCCCGAGATCCCCCCCCTACGAGCAGTACTTC. It codes for CASSTPRSPPYEQYF.

This sequence joins TRBV9 and TRBJ1-4; D is uncertain. The germline gives CDR1 SGDLS, CDR2 YYNGEE. V lost 1 base, J lost 4 bases, and 8 bases lay in between. The CDR3 has 14 amino acids. The CDR3 region has the DNA TGTGCCAGCAGCGTAAATGGGCTTAATGAAAAACTGTTTTTT. It encodes CASSVNGLNEKLFF.

The rearrangement links TRBV5-1 to TRBJ1-5; D unresolved. V was pared by 0 bases and J by 4 bases, with 11 bases between. The CDR3 covers 15 residues. Germline CDR1 reads SGHRS; CDR2 reads YFSETQ. DNA for the CDR3: TGCGCCAGCAGCTTGGATCCGGGTTCGAATCAGCCCCAGCATTTT. This encodes CASSLDPGSNQPQHF.

V gene TRBV6-5 combines with J gene TRBJ1-3, with D perhaps matching TRBD1 (6 bases). The CDR3 spans 15 residues. Trimming removed 6 bases from V and 3 bases from J, with 15 bases in between. Germline CDR1 MNHEY, CDR2 SVGAGI. The CDR3: CASRVGGRDGNTIYF. CDR3 DNA sequence: TGTGCCAGCAGGGTCGGGGGGCGAGATGGAAACACCATATATTTT.

The rearrangement joins TRBV5-1 to TRBJ1-3; possible D gene TRBD1, 6 bases. Germline CDR1 SGHRS, CDR2 YFSETQ. This CDR3 comprises 15 residues. V was trimmed by 4 bases and J by 0 bases, leaving 11 bases between them. CDR3 sequence: CASSPDSSSGNTIYF. In DNA form, the CDR3 reads TGCGCCAGCAGCCCGGACAGTTCCTCTGGAAACACCATATATTTT.

The rearrangement links TRBV15 to TRBJ2-5, with D perhaps TRBD2 (6 bases). The germline gives CDR1 LNHNV, CDR2 YYDKDF (reference sequence). Between the trimmed V and J ends, which lost 5 bases and 2 bases, there was a span of 18 bases. The CDR3 spans 16 residues. The CDR3 DNA reads as TGTGCCACCAGCGGAGGGGACTTCTTTACTCAAGAGACCCAGTACTTC. This gives the protein CATSGGDFFTQETQYF.

The gene calls are TRBV6-1 and TRBJ1-6; 10 bases fit TRBD1. Germline assignment: CDR1 MNHNS and CDR2 SASEGT. The CDR3 covers 17 residues. Trimming cost V 3 bases and J 7 bases; bases outside gene matches: 9. The CDR3 reads CASSDPGQGNNNSPLHF. The CDR3 nucleotides read TGTGCCAGCAGTGATCCGGGACAGGGGAACAACAATTCACCCCTCCACTTT.

This chain uses TRBV29-1 with TRBJ2-5; D gene ambiguous. The V and J ends lost 1 base and 5 bases respectively, with 17 bases between them. The CDR3 runs 15 residues. In germline, CDR1 is SQVTM, CDR2 ANQGSEA. CDR3 protein: CSVEGGPSTLETQYF. CDR3 nucleotides: TGCAGCGTTGAAGGCGGTCCGTCGACCCTGGAGACCCAGTACTTC.

The chain links TRBV13 to TRBJ2-5; no definite D call. TRBJ2-7 matches the DNA end more closely, so the J call is doubtful. Germline V gene sequence: CDR1 PRHDT, CDR2 FYEKMQ (reference sequence). The CDR3 has 13 amino acids. The CDR3 sequence: CASCLATVGEQYF. CDR3 DNA: TGTGCCAGCTGCCTCGCCACGGTGGGCGAGCAGTACTTC.

J is TRBJ2-1 and V is TRBV19; the D gene is possibly TRBD2 (5 bases). Germline CDR1 and CDR2: LNHDA and SQIVND (reference sequence). V was trimmed by 7 bases and J by 3 bases, leaving 19 bases between them. This CDR3 is built from 16 residues. For the CDR3, the DNA is TGTGCCAGTACCCCCTTTGCGGGTCCGGACTACAATGAGCAGTTCTTC. Its protein product is CASTPFAGPDYNEQFF.